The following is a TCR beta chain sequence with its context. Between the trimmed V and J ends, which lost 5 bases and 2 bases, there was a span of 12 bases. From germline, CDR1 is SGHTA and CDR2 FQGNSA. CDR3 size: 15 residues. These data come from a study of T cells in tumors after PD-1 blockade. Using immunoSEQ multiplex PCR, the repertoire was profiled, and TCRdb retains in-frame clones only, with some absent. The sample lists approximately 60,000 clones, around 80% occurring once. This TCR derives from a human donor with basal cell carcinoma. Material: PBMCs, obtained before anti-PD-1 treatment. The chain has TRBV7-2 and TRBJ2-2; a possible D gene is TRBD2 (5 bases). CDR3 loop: CASSMTTTNTGELFF. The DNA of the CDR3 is TGTGCCAGCAGCATGACTACCACAAACACCGGGGAGCTGTTTTTT. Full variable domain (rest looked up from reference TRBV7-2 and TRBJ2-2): GAGVSQSPSNKVTEKGKDVELRCDPISGHTALYWYRQSLGQGLEFLIYFQGNSAPDKSGLPSDRFSAERTGGSVSTLTIQRTQQEDSAVYLCASSMTTTNTGELFFGEGSRLTVL.